One sample yielded the 24 T cell receptor beta chains listed below, sequenced in a study of blood T cell repertoires in COVID-19. The data were produced by immunoSEQ multiplex PCR, yet TCRdb's version contains in-frame clones alone and is incomplete. This repertoire shows more than 120,000 clones, roughly 89% found once; its top ten account for over 8.5%. Sequences were obtained from peripheral blood. These TCRs come from a woman between 45 and 60 years old with active or convalescent COVID-19.

The chain carries TRBV18 and TRBJ2-5; TRBD2 might be the D (6 bases). V lost 6 bases and J lost 2, with 13 bases in between. From germline, CDR1 is KGHSH and CDR2 LQKENI. The CDR3 loop spans 14 amino acids. CDR3 amino acids: CASSFGLMQETQYF. CDR3 sequence (DNA): TGTGCCAGCTCCTTCGGACTAATGCAAGAGACCCAGTACTTC.

V and J are TRBV28 and TRBJ2-1; D may be TRBD2 (7 bases). Per the germline V gene, CDR1 is MDHEN and CDR2 is SYDVKM. The CDR3 has 18 residues. Trimming stripped 7 bases from V and 4 bases from J, with 26 bases between. CDR3 region: CASKGVGFRGLKYNEQFF. In DNA, the CDR3 is TGTGCCAGCAAGGGGGTGGGGTTTAGGGGACTAAAATACAATGAGCAGTTCTTC.

A single count supports this clone. V usage is TRBV11-3 and J usage is TRBJ2-1, with 10 bases identical to TRBD2. Germline lookup yields CDR1 SGHNT and CDR2 YENEEA. The CDR3 contains 18 residues. The J segment lost 7 bases and the V segment lost 2 bases, leaving 14 bases of the junction unmatched. The CDR3: CASSLRPGGAGGQNEQFF. As DNA, the CDR3 is TGTGCCAGCAGCTTACGCCCGGGGGGAGCGGGAGGGCAGAATGAGCAGTTCTTC.

The rearrangement joins TRBV30 to TRBJ1-3, with D tentatively TRBD1 (5 bases). With 4 bases removed from V and 4 bases from J, the gap between germline ends came to 14 bases. Per germline, CDR1 GTSNPN and CDR2 SVGIG (reference sequence). The CDR3 covers 14 residues. This CDR3 is CAWTPGGPGNTIYF. The CDR3, as DNA: TGTGCCTGGACTCCGGGGGGTCCCGGAAACACCATATATTTT.

The chain employs TRBV6-2 or TRBV6-3 and TRBJ2-3; TRBD2 might be the D (6 bases). Trimming pared 2 bases from V and 9 bases from J, leaving 15 bases between. Germline loops: CDR1 MNHEY, CDR2 SVGEGT. The CDR3 extends over 14 amino acids. The CDR3 sequence: CASSYRGGAGTQYF. The DNA for the CDR3 is TGTGCCAGCAGTTACAGGGGCGGGGCGGGGACGCAGTATTTT.

The chain combines TRBV19 with TRBJ2-2, with TRBD1 identical over 7 bases. The CDR3 extends over 15 amino acids. CDR1 is LNHDA, CDR2 SQIVND, per germline (reference sequence). V shed 7 bases, J shed 5 bases, and the junction held 10 bases outside the gene matches. The CDR3 DNA follows: TGTGCCAGTACCACCCCGGGACAGATGACCGGGGAGCTGTTTTTT. Its translation is CASTTPGQMTGELFF.

The gene calls are TRBV30 and TRBJ1-2; a possible D gene is TRBD1 (5 bases). Deletions cut 4 bases from V and 4 bases from J, with 10 bases between. The CDR3 length is 12 residues. Germline CDR1 and CDR2: GTSNPN and SVGIG (reference sequence). The CDR3 reads CAWNPGGYGYTF. As DNA, the CDR3 is TGTGCCTGGAACCCCGGGGGCTATGGCTACACCTTC.

This chain uses TRBV7-2 with TRBJ2-1; 8 bases agree with TRBD1. The CDR3 has 16 amino acids. V dropped 1 base and J dropped 3; count of bases not matched to a gene: 5. In germline, CDR1 is SGHTA, CDR2 FQGNSA. The CDR3 DNA reads as TGTGCCAGCAGCTTAGACGGGACAGGCCGCTACAATGAGCAGTTCTTC. It yields the protein CASSLDGTGRYNEQFF.

This sequence joins TRBV6-1 and TRBJ1-5; D is possibly TRBD1 (6 bases). Germline V gives CDR1 MNHNS, CDR2 SASEGT. The V gene lost 3 bases and the J gene lost 9 bases, with 18 bases spanning the gap. The CDR3 is 15 residues long. The CDR3 sequence: CASSERGSGIAPQHF. CDR3 bases: TGTGCCAGCAGTGAGAGGGGGAGTGGGATAGCGCCCCAGCATTTT.

V usage is TRBV9 and J usage is TRBJ2-7; TRBD1 aligns across 8 bases. This CDR3 region has 12 residues. V gave up 2 bases and J gave up 5 bases; unmatched junction bases: 0. Germline V gene sequence: CDR1 SGDLS, CDR2 YYNGEE. CDR3 in DNA: TGTGCCAGCAGCGTGACAGGGGACGAGCAGTACTTC. This gives the protein CASSVTGDEQYF.

The V call is TRBV30, the J call TRBJ2-7, with a weak D call TRBD2 (6 bases). The CDR3 extends over 16 amino acids. CDR1 is GTSNPN, CDR2 SVGIG, per germline (reference sequence). V was clipped by 2 bases and J by 3 bases, with 20 bases between them. The CDR3 DNA reads as TGTGCCTGGAGTAGTGTTAGTAGGGACTCTCACTACGAGCAGTACTTC. It yields the protein CAWSSVSRDSHYEQYF.

The chain is built from TRBV4-1 and TRBJ2-1; 10 nucleotides align to TRBD2. V lost 0 bases to trimming and J lost 4 bases; unmatched junction nucleotides: 3. This CDR3 has 16 residues. Per the germline V gene, CDR1 is MGHRA and CDR2 is YSYEKL. CDR3 in amino acids: CASSQDFSGGYNEQFF. The CDR3 DNA sequence: TGCGCCAGCAGCCAAGATTTTAGCGGGGGGTACAATGAGCAGTTCTTC.

The chain couples TRBV28 to TRBJ1-6, with TRBD1 identical over 9 bases. This CDR3 contains 14 residues. Germline assignment: CDR1 MDHEN and CDR2 SYDVKM. The J segment lost 8 bases and the V segment lost 5 bases, leaving 4 bases of the junction unmatched. Here the CDR3 reads CASSTRQGDSPLHF. The CDR3 region has the DNA TGTGCCAGCAGTACTAGACAGGGGGATTCACCCCTCCACTTT.

The J gene is TRBJ2-1, the V gene TRBV5-5, with D perhaps TRBD1 (5 bases). CDR3 size: 15 residues. V was clipped by 0 bases and J by 0 bases, with 7 bases between them. The V gene's germline CDR1 is SGHKS and CDR2 YYEKEE (reference sequence). The CDR3 here is CASSLDRSSYNEQFF. The CDR3 nucleotides read TGTGCCAGCAGCTTGGACAGGAGCTCCTACAATGAGCAGTTCTTC.

The J gene is TRBJ2-1, the V gene TRBV6-6; TRBD2 agrees at 7 bases. After removal of 7 bases from V and 3 bases from J, the junction contained 12 bases not matched to a gene. The CDR3 extends over 16 amino acids. Germline V CDR1 and CDR2: MNHNY, SVGAGI (reference sequence). The CDR3 protein is CASMGTSARIYNEQFF. CDR3 sequence (DNA): TGTGCCAGCATGGGTACTAGCGCCCGAATCTACAATGAGCAGTTCTTC.

V gene TRBV27 combines with J gene TRBJ1-2; D call uncertain. The ends were cut back, 5 bases at V and 4 bases at J, with 11 bases in the middle. The length of the CDR3 is 13 residues. Germline CDR1 reads MNHEY; CDR2 reads SMNVEV (reference sequence). The CDR3 is CASSMSGFYGYTF. In nucleotides, the CDR3 is TGTGCCAGCAGTATGTCGGGGTTCTATGGCTACACCTTC.

The CDR3 region is CASSDLRDRGRNLYGYTF. CDR3 nucleotides: TGTGCCAGCAGCGACCTCCGAGACAGGGGGCGGAATTTGTATGGCTACACCTTC. This chain uses TRBV7-9 with TRBJ1-2, with 10 bases matching TRBD1. CDR1 and CDR2 from the germline V gene are SEHNR and FQNEAQ (reference sequence). Trimming removed 5 bases from V and 5 bases from J; junction bases left unmatched: 17. The CDR3 contains 18 residues. The variable domain in full, completed from reference TRBV7-9 and TRBJ1-2, reads DTGVSQNPRHKITKRGQNVTFRCDPISEHNRLYWYRQTLGQGPEFLTYFQNEAQLEKSRLLSDRFSAERPKGSFSTLEIQRTEQGDSAMYLCASSDLRDRGRNLYGYTFGSGTRLTVV.

The chain carries TRBV19 and TRBJ2-1; weak D call: TRBD2 (6 bases). Germline V CDR1 and CDR2: LNHDA, SQIVND (reference sequence). The CDR3 runs to 15 residues. Trimming shortened V by 4 bases and J by 3 bases, and 13 bases separated the two germline ends. The CDR3 loop reads CASSTRDSVYNEQFF. The CDR3 nucleotides read TGTGCCAGTAGTACCCGGGACTCCGTCTACAATGAGCAGTTCTTC. Looking up the rest from reference TRBV19 and TRBJ2-1 gives the full variable domain: DGGITQSPKYLFRKEGQNVTLSCEQNLNHDAMYWYRQDPGQGLRLIYYSQIVNDFQKGDIAEGYSVSREKKESFPLTVTSAQKNPTAFYLCASSTRDSVYNEQFFGPGTRLTVL.

The CDR3 region has the DNA TGTGCCAGCAGCTTAACAACCCCTCATGGGGGGGAGCAGTTCTTC. It encodes CASSLTTPHGGEQFF. The chain recombines TRBV7-3 with TRBJ2-1; D is perhaps TRBD2 (6 bases). The V and J ends lost 0 bases and 10 bases respectively, with 16 bases between them. This CDR3 has 15 residues. CDR1 and CDR2 (germline): SGHTA, FQGTGA. Supplemented by reference TRBV7-3 and TRBJ2-1, the full variable domain reads GAGVSQTPSNKVTEKGKYVELRCDPISGHTALYWYRQSLGQGPEFLIYFQGTGAADDSGLPNDRFFAVRPEGSVSTLKIQRTERGDSAVYLCASSLTTPHGGEQFFGPGTRLTVL.

The CDR3 nucleotides are TGTGCCAGCAGCTTAGAAAGGGGGAACTATGGCTACACCTTC. Its protein product is CASSLERGNYGYTF. The chain couples TRBV7-2 to TRBJ1-2; tentative D call: TRBD1 (6 bases). Germline V gene sequence: CDR1 SGHTA, CDR2 FQGNSA. The CDR3 has 14 residues. V was trimmed by 1 base and J by 2 bases, leaving 8 bases between them.

The gene calls are TRBV5-1 and TRBJ2-2, with D perhaps matching TRBD1 (6 bases). The CDR3 consists of 14 residues. The germline V gene has CDR1 SGHRS and CDR2 YFSETQ. The V end lost 2 bases, the J end lost 7 bases, and 12 bases lay between the germline ends. The CDR3 coding sequence is TGCGCCAGCAGCTTAAGACAGGACGGCGGGGAGCTGTTTTTT. Protein: CASSLRQDGGELFF.

The chain employs TRBV27 and TRBJ2-1, with D perhaps matching TRBD1 (5 bases). The CDR3 is made up of 16 amino acids. V dropped 6 bases and J dropped 0 bases, with 15 bases sitting between them. Germline-derived CDR1 and CDR2 are MNHEY and SMNVEV (reference sequence). The DNA of the CDR3 is TGTGCCAGCAGCCCAGTGGGGCTCAGCTCCTACAATGAGCAGTTCTTC. This encodes CASSPVGLSSYNEQFF.

The rearrangement links TRBV7-9 to TRBJ1-4; 7 positions agree with TRBD1. In germline, CDR1 is SEHNR, CDR2 FQNEAQ (reference sequence). J lost 5 bases, V lost 2 bases, and 5 bases had no gene match. This CDR3 has 15 amino acids. CDR3 in amino acids: CASSLMGQSNEKLFF. The CDR3 DNA follows: TGTGCCAGCAGCTTAATGGGACAGAGCAATGAAAAACTGTTTTTT.

Only one count was recorded for this clone. The rearrangement joins TRBV11-2 to TRBJ1-4; no reliable D call. Germline values: CDR1 SGHAT, CDR2 FQNNGV. The V and J ends lost 9 bases and 1 base respectively, with 12 bases between them. CDR3 length: 14 residues. The CDR3 coding sequence is TGTGCCAGTCGAGCGGGGTTAACTAATGAAAAACTGTTTTTT. As protein: CASRAGLTNEKLFF.